This T cell receptor beta chain comes out of a study of blood T cell repertoires in COVID-19. In the study overall: Sites in the United States, Italy and Spain provided acute and convalescent COVID-19 samples. Sources were T cells, B-cell-depleted T cells, or PBMCs; the material itself was cDNA or gDNA.

In the original processing: Nucleated cell number was recorded as an estimate derived from reference gene primer amplification. Using immunoSEQ multiplex PCR, the repertoire was profiled, and TCRdb retains in-frame clones only, with some absent. V and J calls and clone size are copied from that table; D and trimming were computed from the DNA. Altogether about 110,000 clones are present, 80% to 90% being singletons, with the ten largest covering approximately 1.1%. Germline CDR1 reads ENHRY; CDR2 reads SYGVKD. The ends were cut back, 0 bases at V and 8 bases at J, with 13 bases in the middle. The CDR3 consists of 14 residues.

This chain joins TRBV10-3 and TRBJ1-2; D is ambiguous. Sequences were obtained from peripheral blood. The receptor was isolated from a human donor in a cohort sampled during active COVID-19. The CDR3 sequence is CAISESGVGGGYTF. The DNA for the CDR3 is TGTGCCATCAGTGAGTCAGGAGTTGGTGGCGGCTACACCTTC.